This T cell receptor (beta chain) was observed in a study of response to subunit inactivated influenza vaccine listed by TCRdb under 2018. With regard to the full study: The study used deep quantitative T cell receptor repertoire profiling to track responses to a trivalent subunit inactivated influenza vaccine.

Receptor amplification or capture employed RT-PCR. The reads were generated on an Illumina HiSeq 2500. The public reads were reprocessed in TCRdb via fastp at Q25 and MiXCR, keeping in-frame beta chains. When rows share a CDR3 protein, they turn into one entry using the most common DNA and genes. The sample table holds about 700,000 distinct CDR3 sequences, of which 12% to 15% were seen once. 6% to 9.5% of the sample rests with the top ten. Paper-wide results and their limitations: The authors proposed that each seasonal influenza vaccination may bring in only a limited number of new T cells.

Reading from cysteine to phenylalanine, the CDR3 counts 12 amino acids. Here the CDR3 DNA is all that survives: 36 bases in frame from base 1. CDR1 SGHRS and CDR2 YFSETQ were looked up in the germline V gene. At the junction V is shortened by 1 base and J by 7 bases, with 9 bases in between. This clonotype was seen repeatedly, ten times or more. Its binding antigen is unknown. Within one base of it there is no much larger clone, and no base qualities were kept. The sequence came from a man aged 45-60 years who received an inactivated influenza vaccine. Donor details come from another sample of the same person, matched by shared clones. Sequenced here: PBMCs from blood, sampled less than 15 days before vaccination. This chain joins TRBV5-1 to TRBJ2-7, and the D gene may be TRBD2, 5 bases matching. The CDR3 here reads CASSLIRGEQYF. The DNA sequence is TGCGCCAGCAGCTTGATTCGGGGAGAGCAGTACTTC.